This T cell receptor (beta chain) was retrieved from a study of cytomegalovirus exposure and HLA in healthy donors. As concerns this clone: No antigen is known for it.

The PCR contained 60 Vbeta and 13 Jbeta primers. The method was immunoSEQ multiplex PCR; TCRdb's version includes in-frame clones alone and lacks a portion of them. The sample consists of about 150,000 clones, just under 65% of them appearing once. Between the trimmed V and J ends, which lost 0 bases and 3 bases, there was a span of 12 bases. Germline CDR1 SGHNT, CDR2 YYREEE (reference sequence). CDR3 length: 15 amino acids. Study-wide points: Some V segments could not be told apart, so they were left out, TRBV6-2 and TRBV6-3 among them. Most observed TCR sequences were rare, whereas some public TCRs were detected in many donors. Among the most significant clusters, several appeared linked to common viral pathogens in a later analysis. Sequencing likely caused a cluster of highly shared sequence variants.

The sequenced sample consisted of PBMCs. The chain carries TRBV5-4 and TRBJ1-1; D uncertain. This clonotype originated in a woman in her sixties or seventies in good health and CMV-seropositive. In DNA form, the CDR3 reads TGTGCCAGCAGCTTGGACAGTTCGGGGTACACTGAAGCTTTCTTT. Protein sequence: CASSLDSSGYTEAFF.